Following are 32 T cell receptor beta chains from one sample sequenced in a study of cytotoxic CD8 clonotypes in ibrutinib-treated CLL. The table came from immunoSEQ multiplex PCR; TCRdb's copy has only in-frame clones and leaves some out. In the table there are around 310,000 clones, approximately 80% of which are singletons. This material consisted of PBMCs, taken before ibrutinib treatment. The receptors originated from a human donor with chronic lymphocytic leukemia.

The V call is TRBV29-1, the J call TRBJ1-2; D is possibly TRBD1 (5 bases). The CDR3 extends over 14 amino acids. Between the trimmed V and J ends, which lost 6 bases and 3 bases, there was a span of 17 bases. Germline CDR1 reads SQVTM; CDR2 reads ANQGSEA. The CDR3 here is CSVLSAGRDYGYTF. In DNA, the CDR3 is TGCAGCGTCTTGTCGGCAGGGAGGGACTATGGCTACACCTTC.

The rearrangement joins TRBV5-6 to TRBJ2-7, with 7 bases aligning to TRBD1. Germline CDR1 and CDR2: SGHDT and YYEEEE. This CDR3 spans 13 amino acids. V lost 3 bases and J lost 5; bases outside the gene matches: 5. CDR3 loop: CASSSDRVHEQYF. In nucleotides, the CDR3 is TGTGCCAGCAGCTCCGACAGGGTCCACGAGCAGTACTTC.

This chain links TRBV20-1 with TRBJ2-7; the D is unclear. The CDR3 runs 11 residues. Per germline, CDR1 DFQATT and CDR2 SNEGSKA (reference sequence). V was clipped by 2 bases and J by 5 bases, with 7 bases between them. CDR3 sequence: CSARRQNEQYF. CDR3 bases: TGCAGTGCTAGACGTCAGAACGAGCAGTACTTC.

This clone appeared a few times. CDR3 residues: CASRRQVLAGYEQYF. The CDR3 nucleotides are TGTGCCAGCAGACGGCAGGTACTAGCGGGCTACGAGCAGTACTTC. J is TRBJ2-7 and V is TRBV6-5; 9 bases fit TRBD2. From germline, CDR1 is MNHEY and CDR2 SVGAGI. V lost 6 bases to trimming and J lost 3 bases; unmatched junction nucleotides: 9. The CDR3 spans 15 residues.

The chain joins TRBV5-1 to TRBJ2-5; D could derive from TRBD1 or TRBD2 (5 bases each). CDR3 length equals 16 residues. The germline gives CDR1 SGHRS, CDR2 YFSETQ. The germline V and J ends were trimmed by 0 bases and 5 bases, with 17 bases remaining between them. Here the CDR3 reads CASSLGQIGSYETQYF. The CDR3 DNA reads TGCGCCAGCAGCTTGGGACAGATTGGGAGTTATGAGACCCAGTACTTC.

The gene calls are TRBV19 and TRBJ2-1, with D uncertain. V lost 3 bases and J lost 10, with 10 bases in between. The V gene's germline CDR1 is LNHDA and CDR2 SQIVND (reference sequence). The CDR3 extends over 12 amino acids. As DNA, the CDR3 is TGTGCCAGTAGTATGAATGTAGGAGAGCAGTTCTTC. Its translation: CASSMNVGEQFF.

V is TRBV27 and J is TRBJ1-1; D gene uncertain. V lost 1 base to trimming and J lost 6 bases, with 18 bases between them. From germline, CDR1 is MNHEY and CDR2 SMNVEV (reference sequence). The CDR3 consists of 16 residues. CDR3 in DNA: TGTGCCAGCAGTTTATATCGGGCGAGCGGAGTAGCTGAAGCTTTCTTT. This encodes CASSLYRASGVAEAFF.

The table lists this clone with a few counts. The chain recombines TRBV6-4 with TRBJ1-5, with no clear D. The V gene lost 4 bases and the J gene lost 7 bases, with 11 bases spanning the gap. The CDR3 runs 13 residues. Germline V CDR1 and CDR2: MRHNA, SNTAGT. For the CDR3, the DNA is TGTGCCAGCAGTGTTGAGGAAAGGCAGCCCCAGCATTTT. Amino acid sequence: CASSVEERQPQHF.

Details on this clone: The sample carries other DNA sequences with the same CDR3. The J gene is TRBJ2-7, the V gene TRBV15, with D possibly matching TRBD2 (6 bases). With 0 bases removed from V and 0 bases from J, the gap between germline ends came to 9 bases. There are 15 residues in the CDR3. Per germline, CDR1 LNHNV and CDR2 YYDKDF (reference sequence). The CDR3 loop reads CATSRDPGSSYEQYF. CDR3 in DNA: TGTGCCACCAGCAGAGATCCCGGGAGCTCCTACGAGCAGTACTTC.

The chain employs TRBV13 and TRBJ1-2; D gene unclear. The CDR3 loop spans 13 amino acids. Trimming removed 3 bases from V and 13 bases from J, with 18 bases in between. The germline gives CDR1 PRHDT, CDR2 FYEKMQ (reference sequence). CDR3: CASSFTGSYLSTF. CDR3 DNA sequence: TGTGCCAGCAGCTTTACGGGGAGCTACCTCAGCACCTTC.

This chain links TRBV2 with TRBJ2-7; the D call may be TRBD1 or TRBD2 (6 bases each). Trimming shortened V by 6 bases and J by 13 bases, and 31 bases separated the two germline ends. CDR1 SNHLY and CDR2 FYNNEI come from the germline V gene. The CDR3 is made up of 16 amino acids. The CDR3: CASRWRGFALASAKYF. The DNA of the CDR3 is TGTGCCAGCAGGTGGAGGGGGTTTGCATTGGCTAGCGCCAAATACTTC.

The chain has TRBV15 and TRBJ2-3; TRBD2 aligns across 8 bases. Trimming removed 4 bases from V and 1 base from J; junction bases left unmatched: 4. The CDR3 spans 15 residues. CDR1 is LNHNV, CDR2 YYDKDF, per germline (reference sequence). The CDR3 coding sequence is TGTGCCACCAGCAAACGAGCGGGAGGCACAGATACGCAGTATTTT. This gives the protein CATSKRAGGTDTQYF.

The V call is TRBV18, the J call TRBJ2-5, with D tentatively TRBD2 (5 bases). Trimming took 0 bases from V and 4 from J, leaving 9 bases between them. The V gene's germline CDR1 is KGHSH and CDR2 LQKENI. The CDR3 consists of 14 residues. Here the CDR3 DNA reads TGTGCCAGCTCACCACCGTTTGCGGGAGAGACCCAGTACTTC. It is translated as CASSPPFAGETQYF.

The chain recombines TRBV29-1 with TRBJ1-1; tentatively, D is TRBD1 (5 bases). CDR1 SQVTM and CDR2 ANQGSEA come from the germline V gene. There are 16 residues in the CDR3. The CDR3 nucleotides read TGCAGGGTTACTCCCGGCAGGGCGAGGTATTCCACTGAAGCTTTCTTT. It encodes CRVTPGRARYSTEAFF.

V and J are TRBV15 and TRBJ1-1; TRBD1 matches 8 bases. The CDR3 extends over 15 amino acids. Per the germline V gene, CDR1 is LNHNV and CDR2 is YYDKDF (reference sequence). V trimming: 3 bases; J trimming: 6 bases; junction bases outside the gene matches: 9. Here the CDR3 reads CATSSNRGFSPEAFF. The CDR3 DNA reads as TGTGCCACCAGCAGCAACAGGGGGTTTTCCCCTGAAGCTTTCTTT.

This chain's CDR3 is CASSPEPVQETQYF. CDR3 sequence (DNA): TGTGCCAGCAGCCCCGAGCCGGTACAAGAGACCCAGTACTTC. The V gene is TRBV11-1, the J gene TRBJ2-5, with no clear D. V was clipped by 5 bases and J by 2 bases, with 12 bases between them. The length of the CDR3 is 14 residues. Per the germline V gene, CDR1 is SGHAT and CDR2 is FQDESV (reference sequence). Using reference TRBV11-1 and TRBJ2-5 for the parts outside the CDR3, the full variable domain is EAEVAQSPRYKITEKSQAVAFWCDPISGHATLYWYRQILGQGPELLVQFQDESVVDDSQLPKDRFSAERLKGVDSTLKIQPAELGDSAMYLCASSPEPVQETQYFGPGTRLLVL.

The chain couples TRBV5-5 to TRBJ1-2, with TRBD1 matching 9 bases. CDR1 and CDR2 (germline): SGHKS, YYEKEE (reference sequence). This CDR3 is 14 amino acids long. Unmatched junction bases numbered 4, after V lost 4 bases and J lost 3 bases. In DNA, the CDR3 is TGTGCCAGCAGCCCGGGACAGGGCTACTATGGCTACACCTTC. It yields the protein CASSPGQGYYGYTF. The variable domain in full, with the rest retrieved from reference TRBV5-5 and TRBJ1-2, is DAGVTQSPTHLIKTRGQQVTLRCSPISGHKSVSWYQQVLGQGPQFIFQYYEKEERGRGNFPDRFSARQFPNYSSELNVNALLLGDSALYLCASSPGQGYYGYTFGSGTRLTVV.

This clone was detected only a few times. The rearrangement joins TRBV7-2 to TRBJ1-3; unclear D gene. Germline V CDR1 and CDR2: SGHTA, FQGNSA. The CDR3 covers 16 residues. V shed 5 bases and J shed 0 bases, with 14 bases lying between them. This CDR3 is CASSREAGYSGNTIYF. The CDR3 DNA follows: TGTGCCAGCAGCCGAGAGGCTGGATACTCTGGAAACACCATATATTTT. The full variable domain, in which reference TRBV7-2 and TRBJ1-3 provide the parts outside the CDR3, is GAGVSQSPSNKVTEKGKDVELRCDPISGHTALYWYRQSLGQGLEFLIYFQGNSAPDKSGLPSDRFSAERTGGSVSTLTIQRTQQEDSAVYLCASSREAGYSGNTIYFGEGSWLTVV.

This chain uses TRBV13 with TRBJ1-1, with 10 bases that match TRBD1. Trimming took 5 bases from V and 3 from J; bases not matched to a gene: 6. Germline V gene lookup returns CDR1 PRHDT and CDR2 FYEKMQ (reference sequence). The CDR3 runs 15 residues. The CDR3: CASSPRQGAYTEAFF. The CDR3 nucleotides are TGTGCCAGCAGCCCCCGACAGGGGGCGTACACTGAAGCTTTCTTT.

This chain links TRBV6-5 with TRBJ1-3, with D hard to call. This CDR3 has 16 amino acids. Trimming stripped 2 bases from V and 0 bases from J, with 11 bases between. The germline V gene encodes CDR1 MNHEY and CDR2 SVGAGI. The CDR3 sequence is CASSYNALSSGNTIYF. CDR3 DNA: TGTGCCAGCAGTTACAACGCCTTGAGCTCTGGAAACACCATATATTTT.

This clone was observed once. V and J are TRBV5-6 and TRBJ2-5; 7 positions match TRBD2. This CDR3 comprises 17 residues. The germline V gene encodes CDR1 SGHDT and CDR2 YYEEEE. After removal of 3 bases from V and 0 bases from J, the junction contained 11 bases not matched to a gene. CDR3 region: CASSWPSTSTYQETQYF. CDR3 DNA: TGTGCCAGCAGCTGGCCCTCGACTAGCACGTACCAAGAGACCCAGTACTTC.

CDR3 in DNA: TGTGCCAGCCCATCAGGGACAAGCTCCTACAATGAGCAGTTCTTC. Protein product: CASPSGTSSYNEQFF. The genes are TRBV7-9 and TRBJ2-1; tentative D call: TRBD1 (6 bases). CDR1 and CDR2 from the germline V gene are SEHNR and FQNEAQ (reference sequence). V was trimmed by 8 bases and J by 0 bases, leaving 14 bases between them. The CDR3 spans 15 residues.

CDR3 DNA: TGTGCCAGTAGTATAGGTGGAGTTGCGTACGAGCAGTACTTC. Its translation is CASSIGGVAYEQYF. The chain links TRBV19 to TRBJ2-7; D gene ambiguous. Per the germline V gene, CDR1 is LNHDA and CDR2 is SQIVND (reference sequence). CDR3 size: 14 residues. V lost 1 base and J 4 bases, leaving 11 bases between the germline ends.

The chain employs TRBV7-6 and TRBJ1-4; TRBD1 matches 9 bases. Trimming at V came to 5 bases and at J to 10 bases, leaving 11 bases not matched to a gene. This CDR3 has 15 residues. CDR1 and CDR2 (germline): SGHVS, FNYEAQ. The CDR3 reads CASSLPGQGRGKLFF. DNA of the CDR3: TGTGCCAGCAGCCTACCGGGACAGGGTCGGGGAAAACTGTTTTTT.

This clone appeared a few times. The CDR3 sequence: CASSPRQPYGYTF. CDR3 sequence (DNA): TGTGCCAGCAGTCCAAGACAGCCCTATGGCTACACCTTC. The chain is built from TRBV27 and TRBJ1-2; a possible D gene is TRBD1 (5 bases). Germline loops: CDR1 MNHEY, CDR2 SMNVEV (reference sequence). V was pared by 5 bases and J by 4 bases, with 11 bases between. CDR3 length equals 13 residues.

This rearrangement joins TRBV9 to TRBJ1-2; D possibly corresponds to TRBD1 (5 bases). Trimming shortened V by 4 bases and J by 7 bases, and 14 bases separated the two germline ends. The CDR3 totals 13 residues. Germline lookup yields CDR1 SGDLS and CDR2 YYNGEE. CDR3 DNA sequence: TGTGCCAGCAGCCCCGGGACGTCTCTTGGCTACACCTTC. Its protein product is CASSPGTSLGYTF.

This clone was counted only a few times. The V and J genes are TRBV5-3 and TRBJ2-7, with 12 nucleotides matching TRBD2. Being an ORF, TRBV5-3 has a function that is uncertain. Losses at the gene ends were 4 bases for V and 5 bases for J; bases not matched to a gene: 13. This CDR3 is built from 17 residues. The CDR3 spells CARSLGALAGGPHEQYF. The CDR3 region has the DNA TGTGCCAGAAGCCTGGGCGCACTAGCGGGAGGTCCCCACGAGCAGTACTTC.

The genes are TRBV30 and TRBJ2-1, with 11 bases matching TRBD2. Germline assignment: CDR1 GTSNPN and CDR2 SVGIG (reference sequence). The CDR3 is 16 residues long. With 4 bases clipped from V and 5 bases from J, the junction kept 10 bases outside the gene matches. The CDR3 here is CAWIAVPGLADNEQFF. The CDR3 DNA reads TGTGCCTGGATTGCTGTTCCGGGACTAGCGGACAATGAGCAGTTCTTC. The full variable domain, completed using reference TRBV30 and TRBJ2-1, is SQTIHQWPATLVQPVGSPLSLECTVEGTSNPNLYWYRQAAGRGLQLLFYSVGIGQISSEVPQNLSASRPQDRQFILSSKKLLLSDSGFYLCAWIAVPGLADNEQFFGPGTRLTVL.

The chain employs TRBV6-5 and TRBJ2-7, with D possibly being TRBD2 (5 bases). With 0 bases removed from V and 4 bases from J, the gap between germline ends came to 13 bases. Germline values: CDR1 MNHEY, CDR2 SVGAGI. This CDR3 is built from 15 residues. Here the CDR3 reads CASSYSMKGVYEQYF. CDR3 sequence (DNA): TGTGCCAGCAGTTACTCGATGAAGGGAGTTTACGAGCAGTACTTC.

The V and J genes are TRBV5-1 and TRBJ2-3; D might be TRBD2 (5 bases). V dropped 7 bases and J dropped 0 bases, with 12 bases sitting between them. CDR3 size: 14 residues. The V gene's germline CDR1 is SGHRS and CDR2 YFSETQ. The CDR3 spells CASRAGLSTDTQYF. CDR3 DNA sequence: TGCGCCAGCCGCGCCGGACTTAGCACAGATACGCAGTATTTT. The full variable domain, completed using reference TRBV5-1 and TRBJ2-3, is KAGVTQTPRYLIKTRGQQVTLSCSPISGHRSVSWYQQTPGQGLQFLFEYFSETQRNKGNFPGRFSGRQFSNSRSEMNVSTLELGDSALYLCASRAGLSTDTQYFGPGTRLTVL.

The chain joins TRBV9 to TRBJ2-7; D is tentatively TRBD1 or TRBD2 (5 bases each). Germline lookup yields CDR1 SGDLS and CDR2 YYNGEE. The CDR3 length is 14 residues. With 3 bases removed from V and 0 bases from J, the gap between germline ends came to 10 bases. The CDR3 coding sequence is TGTGCCAGCAGCGCCGGGACGGTCTCCTACGAGCAGTACTTC. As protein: CASSAGTVSYEQYF.

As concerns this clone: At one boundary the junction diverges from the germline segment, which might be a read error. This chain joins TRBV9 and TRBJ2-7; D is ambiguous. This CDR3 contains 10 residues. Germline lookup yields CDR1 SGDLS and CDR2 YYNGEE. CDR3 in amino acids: CASSGGDLLF. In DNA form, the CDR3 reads TGTGCCAGCAGCGGCGGAGACCTTCTTTTC.